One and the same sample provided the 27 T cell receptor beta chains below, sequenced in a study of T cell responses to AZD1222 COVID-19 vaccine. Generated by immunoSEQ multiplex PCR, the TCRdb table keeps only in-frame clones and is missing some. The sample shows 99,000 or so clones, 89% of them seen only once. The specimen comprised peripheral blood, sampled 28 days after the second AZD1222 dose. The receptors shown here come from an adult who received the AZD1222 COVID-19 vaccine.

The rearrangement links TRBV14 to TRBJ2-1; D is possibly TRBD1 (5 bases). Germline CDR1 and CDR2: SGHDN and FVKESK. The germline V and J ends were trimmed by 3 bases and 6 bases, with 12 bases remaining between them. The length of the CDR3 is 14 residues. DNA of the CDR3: TGTGCCAGCAGCCAGGGGCAGAATTCCAATGAGCAGTTCTTC. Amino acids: CASSQGQNSNEQFF.

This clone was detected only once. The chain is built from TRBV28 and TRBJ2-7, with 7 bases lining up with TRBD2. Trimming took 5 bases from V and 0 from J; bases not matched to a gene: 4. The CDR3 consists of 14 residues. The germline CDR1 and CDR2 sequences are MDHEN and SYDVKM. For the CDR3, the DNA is TGTGCCAGCAGTCTCCCGGGGGGCTCCTACGAGCAGTACTTC. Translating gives CASSLPGGSYEQYF. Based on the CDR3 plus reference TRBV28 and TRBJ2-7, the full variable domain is DVKVTQSSRYLVKRTGEKVFLECVQDMDHENMFWYRQDPGLGLRLIYFSYDVKMKEKGDIPEGYSVSREKKERFSLILESASTNQTSMYLCASSLPGGSYEQYFGPGTRLTVT.

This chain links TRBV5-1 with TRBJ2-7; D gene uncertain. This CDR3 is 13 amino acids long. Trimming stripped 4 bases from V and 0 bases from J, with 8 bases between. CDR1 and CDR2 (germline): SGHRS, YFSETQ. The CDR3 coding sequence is TGCGCCAGCAGCATGTCGGTCTCCTACGAGCAGTACTTC. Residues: CASSMSVSYEQYF.

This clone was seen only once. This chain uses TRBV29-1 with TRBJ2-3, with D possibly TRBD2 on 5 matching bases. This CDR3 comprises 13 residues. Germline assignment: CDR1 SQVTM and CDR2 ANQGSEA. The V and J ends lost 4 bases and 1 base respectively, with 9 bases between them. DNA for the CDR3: TGCAGCGTTGTCGGGGTGGGCACAGATACGCAGTATTTT. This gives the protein CSVVGVGTDTQYF.

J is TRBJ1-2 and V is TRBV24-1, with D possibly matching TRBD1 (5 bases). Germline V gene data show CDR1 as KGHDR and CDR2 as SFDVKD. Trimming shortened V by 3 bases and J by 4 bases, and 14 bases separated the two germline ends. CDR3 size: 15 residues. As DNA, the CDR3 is TGTGCCACCAGTGATGGGACCCAGGCAGGCTATGGCTACACCTTC. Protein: CATSDGTQAGYGYTF.

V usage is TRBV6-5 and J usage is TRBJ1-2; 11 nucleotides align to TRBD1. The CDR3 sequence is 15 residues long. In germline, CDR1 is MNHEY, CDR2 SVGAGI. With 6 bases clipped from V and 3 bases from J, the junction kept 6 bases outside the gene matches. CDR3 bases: TGTGCCAGCAGGAGGCGGGACAGGGGGGACTATGGCTACACCTTC. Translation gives CASRRRDRGDYGYTF.

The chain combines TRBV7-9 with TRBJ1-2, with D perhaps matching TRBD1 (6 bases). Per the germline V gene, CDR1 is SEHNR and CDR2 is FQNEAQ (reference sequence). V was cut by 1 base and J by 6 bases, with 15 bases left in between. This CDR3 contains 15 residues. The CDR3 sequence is CASSLEIGQSDGYTF. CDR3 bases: TGTGCCAGCAGCTTAGAGATTGGACAGTCGGATGGCTACACCTTC.

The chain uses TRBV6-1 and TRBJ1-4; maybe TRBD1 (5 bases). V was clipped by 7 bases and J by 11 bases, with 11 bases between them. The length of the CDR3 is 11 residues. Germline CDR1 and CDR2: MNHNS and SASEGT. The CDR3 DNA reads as TGTGCCAGCATTTGGGGGACGAAACTGTTTTTT. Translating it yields CASIWGTKLFF.

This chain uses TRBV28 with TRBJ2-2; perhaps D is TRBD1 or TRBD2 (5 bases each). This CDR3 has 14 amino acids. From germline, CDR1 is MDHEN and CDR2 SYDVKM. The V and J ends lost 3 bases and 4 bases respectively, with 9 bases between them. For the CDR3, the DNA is TGTGCCAGCAGTTTCACGGGGCGCACCGGGGAGCTGTTTTTT. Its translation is CASSFTGRTGELFF.

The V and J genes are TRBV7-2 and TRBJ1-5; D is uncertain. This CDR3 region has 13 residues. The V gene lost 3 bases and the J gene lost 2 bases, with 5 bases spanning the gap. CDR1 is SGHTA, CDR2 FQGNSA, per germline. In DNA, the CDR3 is TGTGCCAGCAGCTTGGATGGCAATCAGCCCCAGCATTTT. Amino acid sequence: CASSLDGNQPQHF.

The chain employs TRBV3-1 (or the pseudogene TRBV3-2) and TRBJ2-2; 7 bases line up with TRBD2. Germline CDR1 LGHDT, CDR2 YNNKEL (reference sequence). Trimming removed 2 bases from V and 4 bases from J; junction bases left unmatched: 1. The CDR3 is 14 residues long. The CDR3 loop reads CASSQLAVTGELFF. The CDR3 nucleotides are TGTGCCAGCAGCCAACTAGCGGTCACCGGGGAGCTGTTTTTT.

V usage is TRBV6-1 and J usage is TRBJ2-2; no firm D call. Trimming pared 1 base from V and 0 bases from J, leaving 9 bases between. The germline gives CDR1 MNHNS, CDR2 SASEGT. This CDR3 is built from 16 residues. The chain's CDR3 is CASSEGGDTNTGELFF. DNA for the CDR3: TGTGCCAGCAGTGAAGGAGGCGACACGAACACCGGGGAGCTGTTTTTT.

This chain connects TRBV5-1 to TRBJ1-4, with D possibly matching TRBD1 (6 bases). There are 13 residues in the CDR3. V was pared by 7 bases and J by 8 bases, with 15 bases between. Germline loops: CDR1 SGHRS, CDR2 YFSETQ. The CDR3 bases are TGCGCCAGCGCTGGGGGGCCCGGCGAAAAACTGTTTTTT. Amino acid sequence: CASAGGPGEKLFF.

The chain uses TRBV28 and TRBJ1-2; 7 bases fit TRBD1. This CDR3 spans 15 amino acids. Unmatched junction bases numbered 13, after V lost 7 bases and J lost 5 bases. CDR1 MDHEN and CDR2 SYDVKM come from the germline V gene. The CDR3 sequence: CASTPGGGGQYGYTF. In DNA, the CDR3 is TGTGCCAGCACCCCAGGGGGGGGCGGACAGTATGGCTACACCTTC.

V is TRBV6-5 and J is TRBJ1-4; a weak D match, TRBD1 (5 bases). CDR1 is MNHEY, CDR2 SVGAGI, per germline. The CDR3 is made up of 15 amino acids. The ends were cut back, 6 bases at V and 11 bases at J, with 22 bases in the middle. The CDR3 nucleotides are TGTGCCAGCAGGCCCACCTTATCCGGGGCGGTGAAACTGTTTTTT. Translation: CASRPTLSGAVKLFF.

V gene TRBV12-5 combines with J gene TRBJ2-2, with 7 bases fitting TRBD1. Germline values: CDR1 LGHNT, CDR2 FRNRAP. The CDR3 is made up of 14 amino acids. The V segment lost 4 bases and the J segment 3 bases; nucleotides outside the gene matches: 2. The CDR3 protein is CASGSTGHTGELFF. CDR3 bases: TGTGCTAGTGGTTCGACAGGGCACACCGGGGAGCTGTTTTTT.

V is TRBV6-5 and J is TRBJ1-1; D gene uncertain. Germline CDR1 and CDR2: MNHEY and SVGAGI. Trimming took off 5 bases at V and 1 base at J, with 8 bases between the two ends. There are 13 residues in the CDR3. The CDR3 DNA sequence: TGTGCCAGCAGTCCGAGAGAGAACACTGAAGCTTTCTTT. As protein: CASSPRENTEAFF.

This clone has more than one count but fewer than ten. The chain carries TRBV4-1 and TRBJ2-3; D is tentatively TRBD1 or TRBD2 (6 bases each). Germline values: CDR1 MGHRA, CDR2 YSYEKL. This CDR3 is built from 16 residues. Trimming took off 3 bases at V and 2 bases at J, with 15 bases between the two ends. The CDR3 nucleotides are TGCGCCAGCAGCCAGCGGGGACAACCCTTCACAGATACGCAGTATTTT. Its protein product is CASSQRGQPFTDTQYF.

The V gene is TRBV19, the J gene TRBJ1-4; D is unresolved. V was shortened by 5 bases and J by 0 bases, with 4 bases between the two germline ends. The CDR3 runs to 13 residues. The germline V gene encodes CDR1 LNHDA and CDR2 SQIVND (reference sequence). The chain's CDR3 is CASSRTTNEKLFF. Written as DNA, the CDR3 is TGTGCCAGTAGTCGAACAACTAATGAAAAACTGTTTTTT.

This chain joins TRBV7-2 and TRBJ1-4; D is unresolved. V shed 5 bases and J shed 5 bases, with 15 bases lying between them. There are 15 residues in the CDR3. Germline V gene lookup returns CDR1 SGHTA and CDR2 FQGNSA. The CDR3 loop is CASSVKSGPNEKLFF. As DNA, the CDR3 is TGTGCCAGCAGCGTAAAATCTGGGCCGAATGAAAAACTGTTTTTT.

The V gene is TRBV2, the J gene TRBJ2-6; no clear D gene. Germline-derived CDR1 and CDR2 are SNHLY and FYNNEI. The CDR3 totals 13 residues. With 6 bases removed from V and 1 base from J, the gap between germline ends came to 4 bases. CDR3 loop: CASSGSGANVLTF. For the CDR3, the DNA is TGTGCCAGCAGCGGGTCTGGGGCCAACGTCCTGACTTTC.

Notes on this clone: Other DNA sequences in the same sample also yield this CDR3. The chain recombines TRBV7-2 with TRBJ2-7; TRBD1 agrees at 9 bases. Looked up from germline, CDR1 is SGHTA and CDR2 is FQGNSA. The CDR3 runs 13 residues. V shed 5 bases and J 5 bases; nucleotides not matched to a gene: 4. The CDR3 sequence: CASSRDRVNEQYF. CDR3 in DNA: TGTGCCAGCAGCCGGGACAGGGTTAACGAGCAGTACTTC.

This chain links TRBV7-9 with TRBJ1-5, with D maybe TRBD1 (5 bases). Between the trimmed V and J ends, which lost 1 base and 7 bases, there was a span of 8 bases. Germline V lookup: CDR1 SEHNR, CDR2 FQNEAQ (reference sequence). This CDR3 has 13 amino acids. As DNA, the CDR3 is TGTGCCAGCAGCTTAGGGGGGAGCCAGCCCCAGCATTTT. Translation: CASSLGGSQPQHF.

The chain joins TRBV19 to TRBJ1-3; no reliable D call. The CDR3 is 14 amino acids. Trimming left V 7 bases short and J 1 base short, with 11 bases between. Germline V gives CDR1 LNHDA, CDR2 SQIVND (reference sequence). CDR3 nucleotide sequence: TGTGCCAGTACGCGGGGAGGATCTGGAAACACCATATATTTT. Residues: CASTRGGSGNTIYF.

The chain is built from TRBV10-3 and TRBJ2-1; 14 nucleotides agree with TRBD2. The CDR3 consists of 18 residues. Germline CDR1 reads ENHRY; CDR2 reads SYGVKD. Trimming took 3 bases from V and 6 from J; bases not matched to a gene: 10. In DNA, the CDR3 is TGTGCCATCAGTGACCCGGGACTAGCGGGAGTTCCAGTCAATGAGCAGTTCTTC. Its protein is CAISDPGLAGVPVNEQFF.

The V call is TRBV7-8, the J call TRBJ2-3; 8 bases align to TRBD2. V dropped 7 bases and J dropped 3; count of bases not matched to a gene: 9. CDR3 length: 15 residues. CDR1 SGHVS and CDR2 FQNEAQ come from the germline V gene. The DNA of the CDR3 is TGTGCCAGCACCCCGAAGGGACTAGATACAGATACGCAGTATTTT. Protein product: CASTPKGLDTDTQYF.

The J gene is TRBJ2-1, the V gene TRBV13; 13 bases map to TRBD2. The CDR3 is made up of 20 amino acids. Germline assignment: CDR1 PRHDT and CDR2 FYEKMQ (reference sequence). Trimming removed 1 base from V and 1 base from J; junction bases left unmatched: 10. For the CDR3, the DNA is TGTGCCAGCAGCTTAGCCGGGACTAGCGGGGTAGACACGTCCTACAATGAGCAGTTCTTC. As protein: CASSLAGTSGVDTSYNEQFF.